This T cell receptor beta chain is drawn from a study of shared clonotypes between healthy human individuals. Positive CCR7 selection of CD45RO-negative cells yielded the naive CD8 cells, and terminally differentiated effector memory CD45RA+ cells were excluded. V was pared by 0 bases and J by 5 bases, with 9 bases between. This CDR3 spans 13 amino acids. From germline, CDR1 is SGDLS and CDR2 YYNGEE. Sequencing used immunoSEQ multiplex PCR; TCRdb keeps in-frame clones, though not all of them. The table has some 600,000 clones, roughly 96% seen once. Sample: naive CD8+ T cells sorted from blood. The chain couples TRBV9 to TRBJ2-7, with D possibly TRBD1 on 6 matching bases. The source of this sequence is a woman aged 25-40 years in good health. CDR3: CASSVGQGNEQYF. CDR3 nucleotides: TGTGCCAGCAGCGTAGGTCAGGGGAACGAGCAGTACTTC. Full variable domain (missing parts from reference TRBV9 and TRBJ2-7): DSGVTQTPKHLITATGQRVTLRCSPRSGDLSVYWYQQSLDQGLQFLIQYYNGEERAKGNILERFSAQQFPDLHSELNLSSLELGDSALYFCASSVGQGNEQYFGPGTRLTVT.